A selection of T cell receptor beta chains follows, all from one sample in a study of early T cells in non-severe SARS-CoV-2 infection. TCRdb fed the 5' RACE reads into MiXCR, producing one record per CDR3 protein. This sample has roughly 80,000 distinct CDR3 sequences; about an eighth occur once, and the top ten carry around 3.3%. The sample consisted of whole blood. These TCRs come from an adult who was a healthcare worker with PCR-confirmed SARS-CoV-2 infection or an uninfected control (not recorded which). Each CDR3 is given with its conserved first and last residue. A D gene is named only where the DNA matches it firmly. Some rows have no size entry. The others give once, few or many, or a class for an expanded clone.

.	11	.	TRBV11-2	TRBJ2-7	TGTGCCAGCAGCTCGGGCGGCGAGCAGTACTTC	CASSSGGEQYF
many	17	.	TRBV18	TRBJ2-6	TGTGCCAGCTCACCACGCAACGGACCCTCTGGGGCCAACGTCCTGACTTTC	CASSPRNGPSGANVLTF
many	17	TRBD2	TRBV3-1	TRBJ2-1	TGTGCCAGCAGCCAAGAACTCCGGGAGGGGTCCTACAATGAGCAGTTCTTC	CASSQELREGSYNEQFF
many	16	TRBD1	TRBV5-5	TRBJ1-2	TGTGCCAGCAGCTTGGGGACAGGGATTAATCTCTATGGCTACACCTTC	CASSLGTGINLYGYTF
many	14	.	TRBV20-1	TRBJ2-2	TGCAGTGCTTCGAACAGGGCGAACACCGGGGAGCTGTTTTTT	CSASNRANTGELFF
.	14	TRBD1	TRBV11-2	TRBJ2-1	TGTGCCAGCAGCTTGGGACAGAGATACAATGAGCAGTTCTTC	CASSLGQRYNEQFF
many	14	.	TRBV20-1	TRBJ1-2	TGCAGTGCCGTAGACGGGGGGCAGGAGACTGGCTACACCTTC	CSAVDGGQETGYTF
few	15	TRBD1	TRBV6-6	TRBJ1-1	TGTGCCAGCAGTATAGGGGACAGGGGGCTGACTGAAGCTTTCTTT	CASSIGDRGLTEAFF
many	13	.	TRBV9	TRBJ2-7	TGTGCCAGCAGCGTGGGGATCGGCTACGAGCAGTACTTC	CASSVGIGYEQYF
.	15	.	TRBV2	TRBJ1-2	TGTGCCAGCAGTGAATTTAAGGCAGGTTACTATGGCTACACCTTC	CASSEFKAGYYGYTF
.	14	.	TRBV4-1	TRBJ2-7	TGCGCCAGCAGCTCACCCCCCCGACAGTACGAGCAGTACTTC	CASSSPPRQYEQYF
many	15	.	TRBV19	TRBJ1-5	TGTGCCAGTAGTATCTCCGATTATAGCAATCAGCCCCAGCATTTT	CASSISDYSNQPQHF
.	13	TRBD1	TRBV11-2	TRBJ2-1	TGTGCCAGCAGCTTAACGGGACAGGATGAGCAGTTCTTC	CASSLTGQDEQFF
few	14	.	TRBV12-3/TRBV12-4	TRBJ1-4	TGTGCCAGCAGATCCGTCGGGGGAGGGGAAAAACTGTTTTTT	CASRSVGGGEKLFF
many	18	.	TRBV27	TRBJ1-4	TGTGCCAGCAGTCCCCGTGCGGGGGGCGCGTTCCCTAATGAAAAACTGTTTTTT	CASSPRAGGAFPNEKLFF
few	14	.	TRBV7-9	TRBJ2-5	TGTGCCAGCAGCTTAGGTTCCTTCGCGGAGACCCAGTACTTC	CASSLGSFAETQYF
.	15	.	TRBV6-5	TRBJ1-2	TGTGCCAGCAGTTACTCAAGAGGGGGGGACTATGGCTACACCTTC	CASSYSRGGDYGYTF
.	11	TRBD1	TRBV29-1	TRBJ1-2	TGCAGCGTGGACAGGGGCTATGGCTACACCTTC	CSVDRGYGYTF
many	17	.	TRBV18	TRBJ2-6	TGTGCCAGCTCACCAGAGACACCTAGCTCTGGGGCCAACGTCCTGACTTTC	CASSPETPSSGANVLTF
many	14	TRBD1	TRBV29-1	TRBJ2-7	TGCAGCGTTGTTCCGGGACAGGGGATCTACGAGCAGTACTTC	CSVVPGQGIYEQYF
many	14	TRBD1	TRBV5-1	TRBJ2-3	TGCGCCAGTTCCGACAGGGGGACAACAGATACGCAGTATTTT	CASSDRGTTDTQYF
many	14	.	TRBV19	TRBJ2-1	TGTGCCAGTAGTACCTCGACTAGATTGAATGAGCAGTTCTTC	CASSTSTRLNEQFF
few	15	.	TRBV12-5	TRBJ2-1	TGTGCTAGTGGTTTGATTCCACTCGGGTACAATGAGCAGTTCTTC	CASGLIPLGYNEQFF
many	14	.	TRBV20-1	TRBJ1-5	TGCAGTGCTAGTTCGGCCCTCCTCAATCAGCCCCAGCATTTT	CSASSALLNQPQHF
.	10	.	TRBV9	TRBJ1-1	TGTGCCAGCAAGACTGGTGAAGCTTTCTTT	CASKTGEAFF
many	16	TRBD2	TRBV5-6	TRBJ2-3	TGTGCCAGCAGCCCCGGACTAGCGGAGAGGAGGGATACGCAGTATTTT	CASSPGLAERRDTQYF
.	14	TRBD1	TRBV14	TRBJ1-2	TGTGCCAGCAGAATTACAGGGGCGGTCTATGGCTACACCTTC	CASRITGAVYGYTF
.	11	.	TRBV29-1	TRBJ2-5	TGCAGCGTTTCCGCCCCGGAGACCCAGTACTTC	CSVSAPETQYF
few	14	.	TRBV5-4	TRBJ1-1	TGTGCCAGCAGCCCTAGGGGAGGGTGGACTGAAGCTTTCTTT	CASSPRGGWTEAFF
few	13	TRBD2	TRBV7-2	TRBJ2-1	TGTGCCAGCAGCCAAGGACTAGCGAATGAGCAGTTCTTC	CASSQGLANEQFF
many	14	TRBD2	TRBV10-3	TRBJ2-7	TGTGCCATCAAGTCAGCGGGGGGAATCTACGAGCAGTACTTC	CAIKSAGGIYEQYF
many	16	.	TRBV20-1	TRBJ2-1	TGCAGTGCTAGAGAGCGGCAGCCAAATCATAACAATGAGCAGTTCTTC	CSARERQPNHNNEQFF
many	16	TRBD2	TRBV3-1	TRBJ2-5	TGTGCCAGCAGCCATGGGAGCGGGGGGCCGCAAGAGACCCAGTACTTC	CASSHGSGGPQETQYF
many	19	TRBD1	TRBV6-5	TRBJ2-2	TGTGCCAGCAGTTACAACCGTCCGGGACAGGGGTTGGATTCCGGGGAGCTGTTTTTT	CASSYNRPGQGLDSGELFF
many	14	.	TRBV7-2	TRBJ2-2	TGTGCCAGCAGCTTGGTCAGCAACACCGGGGAGCTGTTTTTT	CASSLVSNTGELFF
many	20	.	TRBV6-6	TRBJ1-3	TGTGCCAGCAGTAAGGAGGCGGACTGGGCTCTAGGGGACTCTGGAAACACCATATATTTT	CASSKEADWALGDSGNTIYF
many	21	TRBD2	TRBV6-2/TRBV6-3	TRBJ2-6	TGTGCCAGCAGTTACGTGGGACTAGCGGGGGGCTTGAGGTCTGGGGCCAACGTCCTGACTTTC	CASSYVGLAGGLRSGANVLTF
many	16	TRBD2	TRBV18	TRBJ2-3	TGTGCCAGCTCACCACCGGAGACTAGCGGGGGTTATACGCAGTATTTT	CASSPPETSGGYTQYF
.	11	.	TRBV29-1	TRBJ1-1	TGCAGCGCTGAAAGGGACACTGAAGCTTTCTTT	CSAERDTEAFF
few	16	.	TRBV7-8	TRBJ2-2	TGTGCCAGCAGCTTAAGACGGACAGCCGATATGGGGGAGCTGTTTTTT	CASSLRRTADMGELFF
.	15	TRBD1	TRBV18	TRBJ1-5	TGTGCCAGCTCACCCCCGCCAGGGGGGAATCAGCCCCAGCATTTT	CASSPPPGGNQPQHF
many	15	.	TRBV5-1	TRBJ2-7	TGCGCCAGCAGTCCGGGCGGTGTTTTGTCCTACGAGCAGTACTTC	CASSPGGVLSYEQYF
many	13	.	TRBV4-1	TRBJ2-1	TGCGCCAGCAGCCAAGATCTGTACAATGAGCAGTTCTTC	CASSQDLYNEQFF
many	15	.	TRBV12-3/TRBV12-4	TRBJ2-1	TGTGCCAGCATAGGTGGCGGGTCGTCCTACAATGAGCAGTTCTTC	CASIGGGSSYNEQFF
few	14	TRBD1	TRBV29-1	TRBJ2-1	TGCAGCGGCCTACAGGGGGCATCCTACAATGAGCAGTTCTTC	CSGLQGASYNEQFF
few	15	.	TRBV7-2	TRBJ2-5	TGTGCCAGCAGCTTAATGGGGGGAACCAAAGAGACCCAGTACTTC	CASSLMGGTKETQYF
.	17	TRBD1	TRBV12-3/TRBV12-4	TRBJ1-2	TGTGCCAGCAGTTTAGGCCTAGGGGACAGGGGAAGCTATGGCTACACCTTC	CASSLGLGDRGSYGYTF
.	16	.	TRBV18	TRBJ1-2	TGTGCCAGCTCCTCTCGAGGGTCCCACGGCAGCTATGGCTACACCTTC	CASSSRGSHGSYGYTF